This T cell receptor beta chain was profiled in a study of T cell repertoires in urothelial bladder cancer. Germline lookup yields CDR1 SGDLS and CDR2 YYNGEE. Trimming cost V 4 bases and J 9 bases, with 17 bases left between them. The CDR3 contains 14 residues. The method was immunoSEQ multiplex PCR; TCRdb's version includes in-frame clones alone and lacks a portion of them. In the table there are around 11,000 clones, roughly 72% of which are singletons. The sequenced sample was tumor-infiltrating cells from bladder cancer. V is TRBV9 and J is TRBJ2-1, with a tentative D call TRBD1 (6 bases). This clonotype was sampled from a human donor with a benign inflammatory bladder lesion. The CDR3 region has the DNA TGTGCCAGCAGCCCCGGTGTGGGGGCGGTTGAGCAGTTCTTC. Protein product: CASSPGVGAVEQFF.